This T cell receptor (beta chain) came from a study of T cells in Graves' hyperthyroidism and ophthalmopathy. Trimming removed 7 bases from V and 1 base from J, with 16 bases in between. The CDR3 length is 15 residues. The germline CDR1 and CDR2 sequences are LNHDA and SQIVND (reference sequence). Regarding the study as a whole: The blood repertoire included most of the expanded thyroid clonotypes above 0.001.

The TCR beta CDR3 regions underwent amplification using RNA transcripts as the source. RT-PCR in the first round (using the HTBI primer set) targeted the TCR CDR3. TCRdb re-derived calls from the multiplex PCR reads in MiXCR, one entry per CDR3 protein. This table holds roughly 580,000 distinct CDR3 sequences, approximately 15% found once. Orbital computed tomography and thyroid ultrasound, together with serum TRAb and thyroxine and clinical symptoms, were used for diagnoses. The source of the PBMCs was around 9 ml of fresh peripheral blood. On this clonotype: Its target is unknown.

The chain combines TRBV19 with TRBJ1-1, with a weak D call TRBD1 (5 bases). The source material was blood. The sequence derives from a woman under 40 with Graves' hyperthyroidism that later progressed to Graves' ophthalmopathy. The CDR3 region is CASKEGKKGNTEAFF. The DNA for the CDR3 is TGTGCCAGTAAGGAGGGGAAAAAGGGGAACACTGAAGCTTTCTTT.